The rows below give T cell receptor beta chains drawn from one sample of a study of circulating and synovial CD4+ cells in juvenile arthritis. The protocol was immunoSEQ multiplex PCR, while the TCRdb copy is restricted to in-frame clones and leaves out a portion. The sample holds fewer than 40,000 clones; 95% are singletons and the top ten take approximately 0.18%. Sequenced sample: CD4+ T cells from blood. The source of these receptors is a human donor with juvenile idiopathic arthritis. The CDR3 runs from the conserved cysteine through the conserved F or W. Fields, in order: J gene, V gene, CDR3 protein.

TRBJ2-5 TRBV29-1 CSGGVAQETQYF
TRBJ1-1 TRBV11-2 CASSLDRDTEAFF
TRBJ1-2 TRBV19 CASSIAVWEGYTF
TRBJ1-5 TRBV6-1 CASSVGDQPQHF
TRBJ1-1 TRBV11-3 CASSPGGTGGKRTEAFF
TRBJ1-4 TRBV4-3 CASSQGRGRVGEKLFF
TRBJ1-2 TRBV5-1 CASSLDIFAGIGYTF
TRBJ2-7 TRBV6-6 CASSPRQGGSYEQYF
TRBJ2-7 TRBV20-1 CSAGEGYEQYF
TRBJ2-4 TRBV28 CASSWGTRTGGENIQYF
TRBJ2-7 TRBV5-4 CASSLRDRGDYEQYF
TRBJ1-2 TRBV30 CAWTGTGAYGYTF
TRBJ2-5 TRBV7-3 CASSLNRDETQYF
TRBJ1-1 TRBV29-1 CSVGQVVNTEAFF
TRBJ2-2 TRBV11-1 CATTRGDRSYTGELFF
TRBJ1-2 TRBV6-4 CASNQSPLYGYTF
TRBJ1-1 TRBV30 CAWSVLGGNTEAFF
TRBJ1-1 TRBV29-1 CSAQEGPGMNTEAFF
TRBJ1-1 TRBV28 CAKGRGGTEAFF
TRBJ2-1 TRBV4-3 CASSQGSTKQNNEQFF
TRBJ2-1 TRBV7-9 CASKGSSGRAYNEQFF
TRBJ2-4 TRBV30 CAWSYRGTKNIQYF
TRBJ2-3 TRBV5-1 CASESAGTSADTQYF
TRBJ2-5 TRBV30 CAWSDIGLEETQYF
TRBJ1-5 TRBV28 CASSLKGTGVQPQHF
TRBJ2-2 TRBV28 CASSQGQNTGELFF
TRBJ2-7 TRBV11-2 CASSLIPGQIYEQYF
TRBJ2-3 TRBV7-9 CASSRWTSGGKGDTQYF
TRBJ2-2 TRBV15 CATSRAGVNTGELFF
TRBJ2-2 TRBV30 CAWNKRPGNPGELFF
TRBJ2-1 TRBV11-2 CASRRGAGNEQFF